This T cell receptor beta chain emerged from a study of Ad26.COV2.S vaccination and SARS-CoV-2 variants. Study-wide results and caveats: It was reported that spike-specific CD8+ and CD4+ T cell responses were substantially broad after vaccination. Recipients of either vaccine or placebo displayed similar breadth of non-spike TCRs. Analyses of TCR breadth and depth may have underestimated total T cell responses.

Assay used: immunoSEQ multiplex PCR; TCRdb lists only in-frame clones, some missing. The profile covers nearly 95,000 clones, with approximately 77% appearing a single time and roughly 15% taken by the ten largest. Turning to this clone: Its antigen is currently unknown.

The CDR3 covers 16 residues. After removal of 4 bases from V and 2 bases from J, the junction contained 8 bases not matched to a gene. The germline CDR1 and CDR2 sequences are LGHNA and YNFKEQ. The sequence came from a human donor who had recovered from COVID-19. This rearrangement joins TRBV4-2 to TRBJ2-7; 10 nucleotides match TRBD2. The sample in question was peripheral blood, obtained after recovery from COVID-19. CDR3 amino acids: CASSRPAGGGPYEQYF. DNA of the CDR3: TGTGCCAGCAGCCGACCAGCGGGAGGGGGTCCCTACGAGCAGTACTTC.